The entry below gives a single T cell receptor beta chain sequence along with its context. Its antigen remains unidentified. PCR employed 60 Vbeta and 13 Jbeta primers. Some clones are missing from TCRdb's copy, which holds only in-frame ones; the method was immunoSEQ multiplex PCR. Of some 190,000 clones detected, about 88% appear once; the ten largest clones hold roughly 1.9%. This record comes from a study of cytomegalovirus exposure and HLA in healthy donors. General study points: The study reported that TCR beta sequences accurately predicted HLA-A and HLA-B alleles in most subjects.

The sequencing input was PBMCs. The receptor was derived from a woman younger than 30 in good health and CMV-seronegative.

The CDR3: CAWSIGTGSQPQHF. In DNA, the CDR3 is TGTGCCTGGTCTATCGGGACAGGGAGTCAGCCCCAGCATTTT. The chain is built from TRBV30 and TRBJ1-5; 9 bases align to TRBD1. Losses at the gene ends were 5 bases for V and 6 bases for J; bases not matched to a gene: 8. Per germline, CDR1 GTSNPN and CDR2 SVGIG (reference sequence). CDR3 length: 14 amino acids.